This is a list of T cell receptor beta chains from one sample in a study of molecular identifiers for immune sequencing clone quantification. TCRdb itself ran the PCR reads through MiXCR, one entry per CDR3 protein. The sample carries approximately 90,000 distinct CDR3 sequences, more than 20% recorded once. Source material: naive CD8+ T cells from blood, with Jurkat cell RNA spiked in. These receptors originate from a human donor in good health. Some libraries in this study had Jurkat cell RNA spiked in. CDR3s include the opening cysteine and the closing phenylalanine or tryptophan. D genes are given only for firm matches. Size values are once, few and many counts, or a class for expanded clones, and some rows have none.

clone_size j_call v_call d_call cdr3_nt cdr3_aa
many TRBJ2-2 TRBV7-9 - TGTGCCAGCAGGGATCTTTTAGCGGAGAAGAACACCGGGGAGCTGTTTTTT CASRDLLAEKNTGELFF
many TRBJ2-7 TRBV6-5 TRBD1 TGTGCCAGCAGCCGGGGACAGGGGGGAGTATACGAGCAGTACTTC CASSRGQGGVYEQYF
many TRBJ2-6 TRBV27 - TGTGCCAGCAGCCCCCCCGGCTTTGGGGCCAACGTCCTGACTTTC CASSPPGFGANVLTF
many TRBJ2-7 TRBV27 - TGTGCCAGCAGTTTACAGGGAGGTTACGAGCAGTACTTC CASSLQGGYEQYF
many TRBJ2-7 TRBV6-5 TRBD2 TGTGCCAGCAGTTATAAACCGGGAGGATCCTACGAGCAGTACTTC CASSYKPGGSYEQYF
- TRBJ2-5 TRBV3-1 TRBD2 TGTGCCAGCAGCGTATGGACTAGCGGGAGGGAGACCCAGTACTTC CASSVWTSGRETQYF
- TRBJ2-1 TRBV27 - TGTGCCAGCAGTTTCTCGGGGGTCGCCTACAATGAGCAGTTCTTC CASSFSGVAYNEQFF
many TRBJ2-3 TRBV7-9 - TGTGCCAGCCTGCCAGGCACAGATACGCAGTATTTT CASLPGTDTQYF
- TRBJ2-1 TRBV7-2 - TGTGCCATCAGCCAAGGCCCCAGCTCCTACAATGAGCAATTCTTC CAISQGPSSYNEQFF
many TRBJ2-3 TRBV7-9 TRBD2 TGTGCCAGCAGCGAACTAGCGCGTTATACGCAGTATTTT CASSELARYTQYF
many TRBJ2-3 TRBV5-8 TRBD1 TGTGCCAGCAGCATTGAGGGGACAGGGGTGATAGATACGCAGTATTTT CASSIEGTGVIDTQYF
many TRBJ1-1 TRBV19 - TGTGCCAGTAGTATATCAGGGCTCTTCAACACTGAAGCTTTCTTT CASSISGLFNTEAFF
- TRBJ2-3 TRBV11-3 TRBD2 TGTGCCAGCAGCTTTTCGCGAGCGGGGGGTTTCGGAGATACGCAGTATTTT CASSFSRAGGFGDTQYF
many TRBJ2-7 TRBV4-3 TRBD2 TGCGCCAGCAGCCAAGTTGCGGGAGGGTACGAGCAGTACTTC CASSQVAGGYEQYF
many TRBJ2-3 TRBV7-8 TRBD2 TGTGCCAGCAGCTTAGTGGCTAGCGGGGGAACAGATACGCAGTATTTT CASSLVASGGTDTQYF
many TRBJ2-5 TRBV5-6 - TGTGCCAGCAGCTTGTTCAGGGGCGGAGAGACCCAGTACTTC CASSLFRGGETQYF
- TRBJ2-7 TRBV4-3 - TGCGCCAGCAGCCAAGAACCGGACAGTTCCTACGAGCAGTACTTC CASSQEPDSSYEQYF
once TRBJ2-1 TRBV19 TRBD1 TGTGCCAGTAGCCTAGGGGACAGGGGCTACAATGAGCAGTTCTTC CASSLGDRGYNEQFF
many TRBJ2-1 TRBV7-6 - TGTGCCAGCAGCCCAGAGACATTCGCTTCCTACAATGAGCAGTTCTTC CASSPETFASYNEQFF
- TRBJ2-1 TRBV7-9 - TGTGCCAGCAGCCCGTGGACGGACAATGAGCAGTCCTTC CASSPWTDNEQSF
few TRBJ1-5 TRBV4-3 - TGCGCCAGCAGCCAAGATCGAGGGGCGGGTCGGCCCCAGCATTTT CASSQDRGAGRPQHF
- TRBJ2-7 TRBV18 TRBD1 TGTGCCAGCTCACCACCGACGGGACAGCCGTTCTACGAGCAGTACTTC CASSPPTGQPFYEQYF
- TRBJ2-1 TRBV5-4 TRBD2 TGTGCCAGCAGCGCTGAGGGACTAGCGCCTTACAATGAGCAGTTCTTC CASSAEGLAPYNEQFF
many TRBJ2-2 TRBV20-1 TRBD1 TGCAGTGCTAGAGATGGGGACAGGGTGAACACCGGGGAGCTGTTTTTT CSARDGDRVNTGELFF
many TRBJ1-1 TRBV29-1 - TGCAGCGCCCTGGGGGGGGGCTGGGGGAACACTGAAGCTTTCTTT CSALGGGWGNTEAFF
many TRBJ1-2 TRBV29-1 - TGCAGCGTTGAAGAGGGCAGGGGCAGCTATGGCTACACCTTC CSVEEGRGSYGYTF
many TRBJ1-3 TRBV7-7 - TGTGCTAGCAAGCGTGCTCCCTCTGGAAACACCATATATTTT CASKRAPSGNTIYF
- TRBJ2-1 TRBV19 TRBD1 TGTGCCAGTAGTATTGGTGGTCAGGGGGCTTTTTACAATGAGCAGTTCTTC CASSIGGQGAFYNEQFF
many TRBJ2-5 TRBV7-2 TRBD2 TGTGCCAGCAGCTCTTCAAGCCTCCTAGCGGGGGAAGAGACCCAGTACTTC CASSSSSLLAGEETQYF
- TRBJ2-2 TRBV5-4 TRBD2 TGTGCCAGCAGCTTGGAAAGCGGGGGGGCCTCCGGGGAGCTGTTTTTT CASSLESGGASGELFF
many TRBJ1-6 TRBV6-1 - TGTGCCACCGCGGCCGATTCACCCCTCCACTTT CATAADSPLHF
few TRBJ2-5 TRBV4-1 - TGCGCCAGCAGCTTCACCCACACCGAAGAGACCCAGTACTTC CASSFTHTEETQYF
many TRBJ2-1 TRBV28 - TGTGCCAGCCGGGGGGCTTCCTACAATGAGCAGTTCTTC CASRGASYNEQFF
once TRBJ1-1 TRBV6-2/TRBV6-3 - TGTGCCAGCTGTTACGCGGAGCCCAACACTGAAGCCTTCTTT CASCYAEPNTEAFF
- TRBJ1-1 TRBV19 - TGTGCCAGTAATATGGACAGCATGAACACTGAAGCTCTCTTT CASNMDSMNTEALF
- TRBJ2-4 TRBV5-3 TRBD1 TGTGCCAGCAGCACTACGACAGGGGGCAGGGACATTCAGTACTTC CASSTTTGGRDIQYF